What follows are 9 T cell receptor beta chains derived from one specimen sequenced in a study of cytomegalovirus exposure and HLA in healthy donors. PCR employed 60 Vbeta and 13 Jbeta primers. Method: immunoSEQ multiplex PCR; TCRdb's copy keeps in-frame clones and lacks some. Of almost 85,000 clones in the sample, around four fifths were seen once. Sequencing input: PBMCs. These receptors originate from a male donor in good health and CMV-seropositive.

The chain has TRBV6-6 and TRBJ2-2; D unclear. The CDR3 loop spans 13 amino acids. Between the trimmed V and J ends, which lost 6 bases and 4 bases, there was a span of 9 bases. Germline lookup yields CDR1 MNHNY and CDR2 SVGAGI (reference sequence). CDR3: CASRLPSTGELFF. CDR3 coding DNA: TGTGCCAGCAGACTCCCTAGCACCGGGGAGCTGTTTTTT.

Here the CDR3 DNA reads TGTGCCAGTGGGGGACAGGGCTCCTACGAGCAGTACTTC. It is translated as CASGGQGSYEQYF. The V call is TRBV2, the J call TRBJ2-7; TRBD1 aligns across 9 bases. J lost 0 bases, V lost 9 bases, and 3 bases had no gene match. In germline, CDR1 is SNHLY, CDR2 FYNNEI. This CDR3 has 13 amino acids.

The CDR3 region is CASSPLGSTVLTF. CDR3 sequence (DNA): TGTGCCAGCTCACCTTTGGGGAGCACCGTCCTGACTTTC. This chain uses TRBV18 with TRBJ2-6; possible D gene TRBD2, 5 bases. V lost 3 bases and J 12 bases, leaving 12 bases between the germline ends. The CDR3 loop spans 13 amino acids. The germline CDR1 and CDR2 sequences are KGHSH and LQKENI. The full variable domain, completed using reference TRBV18 and TRBJ2-6, is NAGVMQNPRHLVRRRGQEARLRCSPMKGHSHVYWYRQLPEEGLKFMVYLQKENIIDESGMPKERFSAEFPKEGPSILRIQQVVRGDSAAYFCASSPLGSTVLTFGAGSRLTVL.

The sample holds a few counts of this clone. The genes are TRBV5-4 and TRBJ2-6; possibly TRBD1 for D (5 bases). The CDR3 runs to 15 residues. The germline gives CDR1 SGHNT, CDR2 YYREEE (reference sequence). The V end lost 5 bases, the J end lost 4 bases, and 13 bases lay between the germline ends. This chain's CDR3 is CASRADRSGANVLTF. CDR3 coding DNA: TGTGCCAGCAGAGCCGACAGATCCGGGGCCAACGTCCTGACTTTC.

This rearrangement joins TRBV4-2 to TRBJ2-2; 7 nucleotides match TRBD2. This CDR3 spans 13 amino acids. With V trimmed by 2 bases and J by 6 bases, 0 bases remained unmatched. The germline V gene encodes CDR1 LGHNA and CDR2 YNFKEQ. CDR3 nucleotides: TGTGCCAGCAGCCAACGGGAGGCCGGGGAGCTGTTTTTT. Its protein is CASSQREAGELFF.

V usage is TRBV2 and J usage is TRBJ1-5; 7 bases align to TRBD1. The germline gives CDR1 SNHLY, CDR2 FYNNEI. The CDR3 is made up of 12 amino acids. The trim removed 6 bases at V and 6 bases at J, leaving 2 bases unmatched. The CDR3: CASRTGVQPQHF. CDR3 nucleotides: TGTGCCAGCAGAACAGGGGTTCAGCCCCAGCATTTT.

This chain connects TRBV4-3 to TRBJ1-4, with unresolved D. CDR1 LGHNA and CDR2 YSLEER come from the germline V gene. Trimming left V 5 bases short and J 4 bases short, with 8 bases between. The CDR3 sequence is 13 residues long. The chain's CDR3 is CASSTRYNEKLFF. CDR3 in DNA: TGCGCCAGCAGCACTCGTTATAATGAAAAACTGTTTTTT.

The table lists this clone with a count of one. This rearrangement joins TRBV10-3 to TRBJ2-2, with D tentatively TRBD2 (5 bases). Germline-derived CDR1 and CDR2 are ENHRY and SYGVKD. This CDR3 has 15 amino acids. The V gene lost 5 bases and the J gene lost 1 base, with 11 bases spanning the gap. This CDR3 is CAISPRVMNTGELFF. The CDR3 DNA follows: TGTGCCATCAGTCCGCGGGTGATGAACACCGGGGAGCTGTTTTTT.

This clone was recorded once. The V call is TRBV6-6, the J call TRBJ1-6, with D perhaps matching TRBD1 (5 bases). The V gene lost 5 bases and the J gene lost 6 bases, with 11 bases spanning the gap. Germline V gives CDR1 MNHNY, CDR2 SVGAGI (reference sequence). CDR3 length equals 14 residues. CDR3 DNA: TGTGCCAGCAGTCCTTACAGGCCTAATTCACCCCTCCACTTT. Protein product: CASSPYRPNSPLHF.